These T cell receptor beta chains were read from a single sample in a study of blood T cell repertoires in COVID-19. Produced via immunoSEQ multiplex PCR; TCRdb's table is partial and in-frame only. The sample includes tens of thousands of clones, roughly 88% of them seen just once. Sequencing was done on a sample of peripheral blood. The receptors originated from a human donor in a cohort sampled during active COVID-19. CDR3s include the opening cysteine and the closing phenylalanine or tryptophan. A D gene is named only where the DNA matches it firmly. Clone size is given for some rows only: seen once, a few or many times, or a class if the clone is expanded.

>-|few|13|TRBV30|TRBJ2-2
TGTGCCTGGACCCTAATCAGGGGCGGGGAGCTGTTTTTT
CAWTLIRGGELFF
>TRBD1|-|14|TRBV19|TRBJ2-5
TGTGCCAGTAGTAAACAGGGGGCCGGGGAGACCCAGTACTTC
CASSKQGAGETQYF
>-|-|11|TRBV9|TRBJ1-2
TGTGCCAGCAGCACAAGCTATGGCTACACCTTC
CASSTSYGYTF
>-|-|17|TRBV24-1|TRBJ2-5
TGTGCCACCAGTGATTTGCCCGGGGTAGCGGATCAAGAGACCCAGTACTTC
CATSDLPGVADQETQYF
>-|-|15|TRBV4-3|TRBJ1-1
TGCGCCAGCAGCCAAGATCGCTACAGGAACACTGAAGCTTTCTTT
CASSQDRYRNTEAFF
>-|-|14|TRBV19|TRBJ1-1
TGTGCCAGTAGTATAGGGCAGGGTCGGACTGAAGCTTTCTTT
CASSIGQGRTEAFF
>-|-|14|TRBV5-4|TRBJ2-5
TGTGCCAGCAGCTTGTATGTGAGCCAAGAGACCCAGTACTTC
CASSLYVSQETQYF
>-|-|15|TRBV27|TRBJ1-1
TGTGCCAGCAGTCCGGGCACAGGGTGGTGGACTGAAGCTTTCTTT
CASSPGTGWWTEAFF
>TRBD1|-|15|TRBV19|TRBJ1-2
TGTGCCAGTAGTCCCGGGACAGCGGGCTTCGGTGGCTACACCTTC
CASSPGTAGFGGYTF
>-|once|14|TRBV19|TRBJ2-3
TGTGCCAGTAGTATAGTTAGCATGTCAGATACGCAGTATTTT
CASSIVSMSDTQYF
>TRBD1|-|18|TRBV6-6|TRBJ1-5
TGTGCCAGCAGTCCCCAGGGACAGGGCTACGACCCGTTCCAGCCCCAGCATTTT
CASSPQGQGYDPFQPQHF
>TRBD1|-|15|TRBV7-9|TRBJ1-2
TGTGCCAGCAGCTCCCGGGACAGGGTTTCCGTCGGCTACACCTTC
CASSSRDRVSVGYTF
>TRBD2|-|15|TRBV11-2|TRBJ2-7
TGTGCCAGCCAGGTGCGGGGGGGCCGTATGGACGAGCAGTACTTC
CASQVRGGRMDEQYF
>-|-|17|TRBV4-3|TRBJ1-3
TGCGCCAGCAGCCTATCGACAGTAATCTACTCTGGAAACACCATATATTTT
CASSLSTVIYSGNTIYF
>-|-|14|TRBV27|TRBJ2-7
TGTGCCAGCAGTTGGGGGGGCTCTGGCTACGAGCAGTACTTC
CASSWGGSGYEQYF
>-|-|15|TRBV9|TRBJ1-3
TGTGCCAGCAGTGACGACGGGAGCTCTGGAAACACCATATATTTT
CASSDDGSSGNTIYF
>TRBD1|-|14|TRBV3-1/TRBV3-2|TRBJ2-5
TGTGCCAGCAGCTACCGGGACAGGTTAGAGACCCAGTACTTC
CASSYRDRLETQYF
>-|-|12|TRBV27|TRBJ2-1
TGTGCCAGCAGAGGGAGGATGGATGAGCAGTTCTTC
CASRGRMDEQFF
>TRBD1|-|23|TRBV29-1|TRBJ2-3
TGCAGCGTTGCTCGCCGCTCTAGAAACGACAGGGACCCACTTTTTGAGGGTTGGGATACGCAGTATTTT
CSVARRSRNDRDPLFEGWDTQYF
>TRBD1|-|15|TRBV27|TRBJ1-6
TGTGCCAGCAGTTTAAGGGGGACAGTGAATTCACCCCTCCACTTT
CASSLRGTVNSPLHF
>-|-|15|TRBV7-2|TRBJ1-5
TGTGCCAGCAGCTTAGCGCTACAGGGAAGGCAGCCCCAGCATTTT
CASSLALQGRQPQHF
>TRBD1|-|14|TRBV4-3|TRBJ2-7
TGCGCCAGCAGCCAAGGAGACAGGGCTGCCGAGCAGTACTTC
CASSQGDRAAEQYF
>TRBD2|-|15|TRBV19|TRBJ2-1
TGTGCCAGTATGGAGGCGGGGGGGTCCTACAATGAGCAGTTCTTC
CASMEAGGSYNEQFF
>TRBD1|-|14|TRBV4-1|TRBJ2-7
TGCGCCAGCAGCCAGCCGGGACAGGGGAACGAGCAGTACTTC
CASSQPGQGNEQYF
>-|-|14|TRBV5-5|TRBJ2-7
TGTGCCAGCAGCTTGGAGGGGTCTACGTACGAGCAGTACTTC
CASSLEGSTYEQYF
>-|-|15|TRBV9|TRBJ2-1
TGTGCCAGCAGCGTAGAGGCGGTCCAATACAATGAGCAGTTCTTC
CASSVEAVQYNEQFF
>-|-|14|TRBV7-2|TRBJ1-5
TGTGCCAGCAGCCCACCCGGGGGCAATCAGCCCCAGCATTTT
CASSPPGGNQPQHF
>TRBD2|once|15|TRBV2|TRBJ2-7
TGTGCCAGCAAGCGGGACGGTGGCCTATCCTACGAGCAGTACTTC
CASKRDGGLSYEQYF
>-|-|14|TRBV7-9|TRBJ1-1
TGTGCCGGAAGACACCTTCCTGGGAACACTGAAGCTTTCTTT
CAGRHLPGNTEAFF
>TRBD1|once|16|TRBV13|TRBJ1-4
TGTGCCAGCAGCATAGACAGGGGGCGAACTAATGAAAAACTGTTTTTT
CASSIDRGRTNEKLFF
>-|once|14|TRBV13|TRBJ1-1
TGTGCCAGCAGCTTTTGGTCGGGGAACACTGAAGCTTTCTTT
CASSFWSGNTEAFF
>-|-|14|TRBV7-8|TRBJ2-3
TGTGCCAGCAGCTTAGAATATAGCACAGATACGCAGTATTTT
CASSLEYSTDTQYF
>-|-|11|TRBV9|TRBJ2-1
TGTGCCAGCAGCGTCCATAGTGAGCAGTTCTTC
CASSVHSEQFF
>-|-|15|TRBV19|TRBJ2-1
TGTGCCAGTAGCCGACTTGGGGGGGCAGGTAATGAGCAGTTCTTC
CASSRLGGAGNEQFF
>-|-|13|TRBV13|TRBJ2-1
TGTGCCAGCAGCACGGGACTGCGAGATGAGCAGTTCTTC
CASSTGLRDEQFF
>TRBD1|-|16|TRBV12-5|TRBJ1-5
TGTGCTAGTGCCCCTGGGACAGGATCTCTCAATCAGCCCCAGCATTTT
CASAPGTGSLNQPQHF
>TRBD1|-|15|TRBV5-1|TRBJ2-1
TGCGCCAGCAGCTTGGAGAGACAGGGCTACAATGAGCAGTTCTTC
CASSLERQGYNEQFF
>-|-|14|TRBV5-1|TRBJ1-1
TGCGCCAGCAGCCCCCTAGGTGAGAACACTGAAGCTTTCTTT
CASSPLGENTEAFF
>-|-|13|TRBV5-1|TRBJ1-2
TGCGCCAGCAGCTTGGTCGGGGGCTATGGCTACACCTTC
CASSLVGGYGYTF
>TRBD2|once|15|TRBV6-5|TRBJ2-7
TGTGCCAGCAGATCCACTAGCGGGACCGCCTACGAGCAGTACTTC
CASRSTSGTAYEQYF
>TRBD2|-|17|TRBV9|TRBJ2-5
TGTGCCAGCAGCACGGGAGGGAGTCGACTAGCTTCAGAGACCCAGTACTTC
CASSTGGSRLASETQYF
>-|-|13|TRBV5-1|TRBJ1-3
TGCGCCAGCCAGGACAGCTCTGGAAACACCATATATTTT
CASQDSSGNTIYF
>TRBD1|-|15|TRBV7-6|TRBJ2-7
TGTGCCAGCAGCGAGGGGACAGGGGGAACCTACGAGCAGTACTTC
CASSEGTGGTYEQYF
>-|-|14|TRBV20-1|TRBJ2-2
TGCAGTGCTAGTTCCAGGGGCGGCATCGGGGAGCTGTTTTTT
CSASSRGGIGELFF
>-|-|15|TRBV19|TRBJ1-1
TGTGCCAGTAGTATCGGGGAGGGCTGGGCCACTGAAGCTTTCTTT
CASSIGEGWATEAFF
>-|-|16|TRBV11-2|TRBJ2-1
TGTGCCAGCAGCTTAGAGGCTAGGTCCACCTACAATGAGCAGTTCTTC
CASSLEARSTYNEQFF
>-|-|13|TRBV27|TRBJ2-2
TGTGCCAGCAGTTTAACCGAGACCGGGGAGCTGTTTTTT
CASSLTETGELFF
>-|-|17|TRBV11-3|TRBJ1-5
TGTGCCAGCAGCTCAGGAATAACAGGGTGCCTAGGTCAGCCCCAGCATTTT
CASSSGITGCLGQPQHF
>TRBD2|-|15|TRBV5-1|TRBJ2-7
TGCGCCAGCAGCTTGTTGGGGGAGGGGATGGCCGAGCAGTACTTC
CASSLLGEGMAEQYF